A single sample is the source of the 15 T cell receptor beta chains below, sequenced in a study of shared clonotypes between healthy human individuals (dated by TCRdb to 2019 to 2021). The library came from the immunoSEQ multiplex PCR assay. TCRdb retrieved this table from immuneACCESS and kept in-frame rearrangements only. Not all clones are present; in checked studies, unresolved V genes account for under half, and no reason is known for the remainder. Across this sample there are roughly 500,000 clones, with approximately 95% seen only once. 0.055% to 0.075% of the sample lies in the top ten. The sample consisted of naive CD4+ T cells sorted from blood. The cell subset or site label, read with the paper, signifies: CD45RA+ positively selected. The receptors originated from a woman between 25 and 40 years old in good health.

The chain is built from TRBV15 and TRBJ2-5, with 14 bases identical to TRBD2. V shed 5 bases, J shed 4 bases, and the junction held 3 bases outside the gene matches. The CDR3 sequence is 15 residues long. Germline V lookup: CDR1 LNHNV, CDR2 YYDKDF (reference sequence). The CDR3 bases are TGTGCCACCAGCGTTGGACTAGCGGGAGGAGAGACCCAGTACTTC. This encodes CATSVGLAGGETQYF.

For the CDR3, the DNA is TGTGCCAGTAGTATCGACCAGCCCCAGCATTTT. Its protein is CASSIDQPQHF. J is TRBJ1-5 and V is TRBV19; D gene uncertain. Trimming took off 3 bases at V and 7 bases at J, with 4 bases between the two ends. CDR1 and CDR2 from the germline V gene are LNHDA and SQIVND (reference sequence). The CDR3 has 11 residues.

In DNA, the CDR3 is TGTGCCAGCAGCAAAACTGACAGGGTTATTCAGCCCCAGCATTTT. Residues: CASSKTDRVIQPQHF. The chain carries TRBV28 and TRBJ1-5, with 7 nucleotides matching TRBD1. After removal of 6 bases from V and 6 bases from J, the junction contained 11 bases not matched to a gene. The V gene's germline CDR1 is MDHEN and CDR2 SYDVKM. CDR3 size: 15 residues.

The chain recombines TRBV7-2 with TRBJ2-1, with 7 bases aligning to TRBD2. Per the germline V gene, CDR1 is SGHTA and CDR2 is FQGNSA. V was clipped by 5 bases and J by 7 bases; unmatched bases: 11. The CDR3 contains 15 residues. Here the CDR3 reads CASSPRRDYSNEQFF. DNA of the CDR3: TGTGCCAGCAGCCCCCGCCGGGACTACTCAAATGAGCAGTTCTTC.

This clone was observed a handful of times. The gene calls are TRBV7-2 and TRBJ2-5; TRBD2 agrees at 8 bases. Germline V CDR1 and CDR2: SGHTA, FQGNSA. V gave up 1 base and J gave up 6 bases; unmatched junction bases: 10. The CDR3 extends over 16 amino acids. The CDR3 DNA reads as TGTGCCAGCAGCTTAGGTGGACTAGCCGGGAGCAAGACCCAGTACTTC. Translated, it gives CASSLGGLAGSKTQYF.

This chain joins TRBV28 and TRBJ1-2; tentative D call: TRBD1 (6 bases). V was cut by 7 bases and J by 7 bases, with 22 bases left in between. CDR3 length equals 15 residues. Germline CDR1 MDHEN, CDR2 SYDVKM. CDR3 nucleotides: TGTGCCAGCAATCCTCTTGAGGGGGGAAGGAGTGGCTACACCTTC. Its protein is CASNPLEGGRSGYTF.

The V gene is TRBV28, the J gene TRBJ2-1; the D is unclear. V was clipped by 6 bases and J by 9 bases, with 24 bases between them. The CDR3 contains 16 residues. The germline CDR1 and CDR2 sequences are MDHEN and SYDVKM. CDR3 protein: CASRPEATVSWVEQFF. CDR3 nucleotides: TGTGCCAGCAGGCCCGAGGCGACGGTCTCTTGGGTTGAGCAGTTCTTC.

This sequence joins TRBV11-2 and TRBJ1-4; perhaps TRBD1 as D (6 bases). The CDR3 has 17 amino acids. Germline V gives CDR1 SGHAT, CDR2 FQNNGV. V lost 1 base, J lost 8 bases, and 20 bases lay in between. The DNA of the CDR3 is TGTGCCAGCAGCTTAGGTCCGGCCAACTTCAGGGGAGAAAAACTGTTTTTT. Encoded protein: CASSLGPANFRGEKLFF.

V gene TRBV7-2 combines with J gene TRBJ2-7; D is possibly TRBD2 (5 bases). The CDR3 has 15 amino acids. The germline V gene has CDR1 SGHTA and CDR2 FQGNSA. V was clipped by 2 bases and J by 2 bases, with 13 bases between them. The CDR3 is CASSLFISGPYEQYF. The CDR3 DNA is TGTGCCAGCAGCTTATTTATCAGCGGCCCCTACGAGCAGTACTTC.

This clone was counted once. The rearrangement joins TRBV7-3 to TRBJ1-1; no reliable D call. Germline-derived CDR1 and CDR2 are SGHTA and FQGTGA. Trimming took off 5 bases at V and 5 bases at J, with 12 bases between the two ends. The CDR3 length is 13 residues. DNA of the CDR3: TGTGCCAGCAGCCAAGCCCAAAGGACTGAAGCTTTCTTT. Translating gives CASSQAQRTEAFF.

A remark on this clone: The same CDR3 is also encoded by other DNA sequences in this sample. The V gene is TRBV18, the J gene TRBJ2-1; D call uncertain. CDR3 length equals 11 residues. Trimming left V 2 bases short and J 6 bases short, with 2 bases between. The germline V gene encodes CDR1 KGHSH and CDR2 LQKENI. CDR3 residues: CASSPGNEQFF. The CDR3 DNA reads TGTGCCAGCTCACCAGGCAATGAGCAGTTCTTC.

A word on this clone: The germline gene is not matched at one end of the junction; a read error may be the cause. The chain couples TRBV18 to TRBJ2-1, with D possibly TRBD1 on 6 matching bases. This CDR3 is built from 12 residues. Germline V CDR1 and CDR2: KGHSH, LQKENI. The CDR3 is CASSKPGTPVIF. The CDR3 DNA follows: TGTGCCAGCTCAAAACCCGGGACACCGGTGATCTTC.

V gene TRBV6-5 combines with J gene TRBJ1-2; D possibly corresponds to TRBD1 (5 bases). Germline values: CDR1 MNHEY, CDR2 SVGAGI. V was pared by 7 bases and J by 7 bases, with 10 bases between. The CDR3 length is 11 residues. Written as DNA, the CDR3 is TGTGCCAGCACCCGGGGGGTTGGCTACACCTTC. The encoded protein is CASTRGVGYTF.

The chain employs TRBV7-3 and TRBJ2-3; tentative D call: TRBD2 (6 bases). Germline assignment: CDR1 SGHTA and CDR2 FQGTGA. The CDR3 has 14 residues. V shed 3 bases and J shed 0 bases, with 7 bases lying between them. The CDR3 sequence is CASSLGTSTDTQYF. In DNA form, the CDR3 reads TGTGCCAGCAGCTTGGGGACTAGCACAGATACGCAGTATTTT.

The gene calls are TRBV2 and TRBJ2-5, with D hard to call. The CDR3 consists of 13 residues. Trimming shortened V by 10 bases and J by 5 bases, and 17 bases separated the two germline ends. CDR1 is SNHLY and CDR2 is FYNNEI in the germline V gene. The CDR3 DNA follows: TGTGCCACCCTCCGAGTGGGAAGGGAGACCCAGTACTTC. This gives the protein CATLRVGRETQYF.